The rows below give T cell receptor beta chains drawn from one sample of a study of blood T cell repertoires in COVID-19. TCRdb's table, derived via immunoSEQ multiplex PCR, lists solely in-frame clones and lacks some. This sample has about 280,000 clones, with 88% found just once. The sequencing input was PBMCs or T cells enriched from blood (not recorded which). The receptors stem from a woman aged 25 to 39 who had recovered from COVID-19. The CDR3 runs from the conserved cysteine through the conserved F or W. Fields, in order: clone size, D gene, J gene, V gene, CDR3 DNA, CDR3 protein. The D gene is left open where the match is weak. Not every row has a clone size; where given, it reads once, few, many or a size class.

. TRBD2 TRBJ2-3 TRBV9 TGTGCCAGCAGCGTCACCGGGACTAGCGAAGATACGCAGTATTTT CASSVTGTSEDTQYF
. . TRBJ1-3 TRBV7-9 TGTGCCAGCTACTCTGGAAACACCATATATTTT CASYSGNTIYF
. . TRBJ1-5 TRBV7-9 TGTGCCAGCAGCTTACAGGTAGGACAGCCCCAGCATTTT CASSLQVGQPQHF
. . TRBJ1-2 TRBV30 TGTGCCTGGAGTGGACCGAGGACTGCTAACTATGGCTACACCTTC CAWSGPRTANYGYTF
. . TRBJ1-1 TRBV7-6 TGTGCCAGCAGCTCCCCCGCTGCAGAAATGAACACTGAAGCTTTCTTT CASSSPAAEMNTEAFF
. . TRBJ2-7 TRBV18 TGTGCCAGCTCACCACTGGGACTTCCCTACGAGCAGTACTTC CASSPLGLPYEQYF
. . TRBJ2-7 TRBV28 TGTGCCAGGGGGCCGGGCAGGAGGGACTTC CARGPGRRDF
. . TRBJ1-5 TRBV2 TGTGCCAGCGCGGGGGATAGCAATCAGCCCCAGCATTTT CASAGDSNQPQHF
. . TRBJ1-5 TRBV19 TGTGCCAGTAGTTGGTCGGGGTCATTCCGCCAGCCCCAGCATTTT CASSWSGSFRQPQHF
. . TRBJ1-1 TRBV7-2 TGTGCCAGCAGCTTTCAGAGGGTGAACACTGAAGCTTTCTTT CASSFQRVNTEAFF
. . TRBJ1-3 TRBV28 TGTGCCAGCACCTGGGAGGAGGTTCCTGGAAACACCATATATTTT CASTWEEVPGNTIYF
. . TRBJ2-2 TRBV11-1 TGTGCCAGCAGCTTAGGACTAGTGAACACCGGGGAGCTGTTTTTT CASSLGLVNTGELFF
. TRBD1 TRBJ2-7 TRBV6-2/TRBV6-3 TGTGCCAGCAGTTATAGGACCCACAGGGGGCCCTACGAGCAGTACTTC CASSYRTHRGPYEQYF
. . TRBJ2-7 TRBV18 TGTGCCAGCTCACCAACGGGTACGTCCGAGCAGTACTTC CASSPTGTSEQYF
. TRBD2 TRBJ2-3 TRBV19 TGTGCCAGTAGTATCATTCTAGCGGGCGGCACAGATACGCAGTATTTT CASSIILAGGTDTQYF
. TRBD2 TRBJ2-1 TRBV2 TGTCACTCGCGGGAGCTCAATGAGCAGTTCTTC CHSRELNEQFF
. . TRBJ1-1 TRBV29-1 TGCAGCGTTGCGAGAGGGGGGAACACTGAAGCTTTCTTT CSVARGGNTEAFF
. . TRBJ2-3 TRBV2 TGTGCCAGCAGTGGATTAGGAGCGCCAGATACGCAGTATTTT CASSGLGAPDTQYF
. TRBD2 TRBJ2-7 TRBV7-7 TGTGCCAGCAGCCCCACCTGGACTAGCCGGTCCTACGAGCAGTACTTC CASSPTWTSRSYEQYF
. TRBD2 TRBJ2-1 TRBV5-1 TGCGCCAGCACCTTTGGGGATTCACCGGGACTAGCGGGGGGGCACTACAATGAGCAGTTCTTC CASTFGDSPGLAGGHYNEQFF
. TRBD1 TRBJ1-2 TRBV18 TGTGCCAGCTCCCGAGGGACAGGGAGGTCCGATGGCTACACCTTC CASSRGTGRSDGYTF
. . TRBJ2-7 TRBV6-2/TRBV6-3 TGTGCCAGCAGCCCCACCTACGAGCAGTACTTC CASSPTYEQYF
. TRBD2 TRBJ2-7 TRBV29-1 TGCAGCGTTGGGGGGGGAGTTCCCTACGAGCAGTACTTC CSVGGGVPYEQYF
. . TRBJ2-7 TRBV2 TGTGCCAGCAGTGAACTGGGGGGCTACGAGCAGTACTTC CASSELGGYEQYF
few . TRBJ1-3 TRBV7-8 TGTGCCAGCAGCTTGAGCAGGGCTTCTGGAAACACCATATATTTT CASSLSRASGNTIYF
. TRBD1 TRBJ1-6 TRBV5-1 TGCGCCAGCAGCTTGGGGGTACAGGGGGCGCCGAGTTCACCCCTCCACTTT CASSLGVQGAPSSPLHF
. . TRBJ1-2 TRBV19 TGTGCCAGTAGTAGTCTAAGGCAGGGTGCCTATGGCTACACCTTC CASSSLRQGAYGYTF
. . TRBJ1-1 TRBV23-1 TGCGCCAGCAGTCAAGGGCGACGAGACACGAGGAACACTGAAGCTTTCTTT CASSQGRRDTRNTEAFF
. . TRBJ1-6 TRBV18 TGTGCCAGCTCACGCCTCGGGAGGGGAAATTCACCCCTCCACTTT CASSRLGRGNSPLHF
. . TRBJ1-2 TRBV5-6 TGTGCCAATCCACGGGAGGTAAGCTATGGCTACACCTTC CANPREVSYGYTF
. . TRBJ1-1 TRBV18 TGTGCCAGCTCACCTCTTGGACAGATTGAAGCTTTCTTT CASSPLGQIEAFF
. . TRBJ2-1 TRBV27 TGTGCCAGCAGTCGCCTAGCTGTTATTGGCAATGAGCAGTTCTTC CASSRLAVIGNEQFF
once TRBD1 TRBJ2-7 TRBV10-3 TGTGCCATCAACATCGGACAGGGGAGCTCCTACGAGCAGTACTTC CAINIGQGSSYEQYF
. . TRBJ1-2 TRBV6-2/TRBV6-3 TGTGCCAGCAGTTACTCGAGGCAGGGGACCTTCTATGGCTACACCTTC CASSYSRQGTFYGYTF
once . TRBJ2-5 TRBV9 TGTGCCAGCAGCGTACTTAACGGACTCCAAGAGACCCAGTACTTC CASSVLNGLQETQYF
. . TRBJ2-7 TRBV9 TGTGCCAGCAGCGTAGGGCAGGGTTCAATGGACGAGCAGTACTTC CASSVGQGSMDEQYF
. TRBD1 TRBJ2-1 TRBV11-2 TGTGCCAGCAGCCACCTTCGGGGAGACAGGGTAAATGAGCAGTTCTTC CASSHLRGDRVNEQFF
once TRBD1 TRBJ1-4 TRBV5-1 TGCGCCAGCAGGGGACAGCATAATGAAAAACTGTTTTTT CASRGQHNEKLFF
. . TRBJ1-2 TRBV27 TGTGCCAGCACCTCGGGGACGAGGGGGAATGGCTACACCTTC CASTSGTRGNGYTF
. . TRBJ2-7 TRBV7-2 TGTGCCAGCAGCTTACTCAGGGGGGCACGCTCCTACGAGCAGTACTTC CASSLLRGARSYEQYF
few . TRBJ1-1 TRBV15 TGTGCCACCAGCAGAGATCTTGGCGGGAGGGCCTTCGGTGAAGCTTTCTTT CATSRDLGGRAFGEAFF
. TRBD1 TRBJ1-2 TRBV2 TGTGCCAGCGAAGGACAGGACTATGGCTACACCTTC CASEGQDYGYTF
. . TRBJ2-1 TRBV9 TGTGCCAGCAGCTCCCCAGACAACTCTAATGAGCAGTTCTTC CASSSPDNSNEQFF
. TRBD1 TRBJ1-3 TRBV30 TGTGCCTGGAGCCCTGGACAGGGGTGGTTTGGAAACACCATATATTTT CAWSPGQGWFGNTIYF
. TRBD1 TRBJ2-1 TRBV7-3 TGTGCCAGCAGCTGGACAGGGGTAAATGAGCAGTTCTTC CASSWTGVNEQFF
. . TRBJ1-2 TRBV27 TGTGCCAGCAGCCTAGTCTCAGGGATTTATGGCTACACCTTC CASSLVSGIYGYTF
. TRBD1 TRBJ1-2 TRBV2 TGTGCCAGCGGGACAGAGTTTTATGGCTACACCTTC CASGTEFYGYTF
once . TRBJ1-2 TRBV7-9 TGTGCCAGCAGCCAAGCACCGGGTTTAGGCGGCTACACCTTC CASSQAPGLGGYTF
. TRBD1 TRBJ1-1 TRBV2 TGTGCCAGCAGGAGGGACAGGGGGCCGGGGGCTTTCTTT CASRRDRGPGAFF
. . TRBJ2-7 TRBV18 TGTGCCAGCTCACCCCGACTGATCTACGAGCAGTACTTC CASSPRLIYEQYF
. TRBD2 TRBJ2-3 TRBV14 TGTGCCAGCAGCCAGAGGCTAGCGGGGGGGCCTGGAGATACGCAGTATTTT CASSQRLAGGPGDTQYF